This TCR beta chain is drawn from a study of Ad26.COV2.S vaccination and SARS-CoV-2 variants. Study conclusions and caveats: Placebo recipients trailed vaccine recipients in spike-specific TCR breadth.

Specified treatment: around 19 received Ad26.COV2.S at low or high dose, single or two shots; about five received placebo; per-sample allocation not given. Day 63 after the first vaccine or placebo injection was the time point for sampling. Expression of Wuhan-strain SARS-CoV-2 spike came from the Ad26 vector that formed the vaccine. Repertoires were generated with immunoSEQ multiplex PCR, while TCRdb's copy carries only in-frame clones and drops some. The sample lists about 440,000 clones, 80% to 95% seen once, with around 4.5% in the top ten. As for this clone: Its antigen is as yet unknown.

V lost 3 bases and J lost 0; bases outside the gene matches: 9. In germline, CDR1 is KGHDR, CDR2 SFDVKD. The CDR3 is made up of 18 amino acids. The sample in question was peripheral blood, obtained in a trial of Ad26.COV2.S vaccine versus placebo. The clonotype was recovered from a person between 18 and 59 years old who received the Ad26.COV2.S COVID-19 vaccine or a placebo. The V gene is TRBV24-1, the J gene TRBJ2-1; TRBD2 matches at 8 bases. This CDR3 reads CATSDPRSGRGSYNEQFF. CDR3 nucleotides: TGTGCCACCAGTGATCCTCGAAGCGGGAGAGGCTCCTACAATGAGCAGTTCTTC.